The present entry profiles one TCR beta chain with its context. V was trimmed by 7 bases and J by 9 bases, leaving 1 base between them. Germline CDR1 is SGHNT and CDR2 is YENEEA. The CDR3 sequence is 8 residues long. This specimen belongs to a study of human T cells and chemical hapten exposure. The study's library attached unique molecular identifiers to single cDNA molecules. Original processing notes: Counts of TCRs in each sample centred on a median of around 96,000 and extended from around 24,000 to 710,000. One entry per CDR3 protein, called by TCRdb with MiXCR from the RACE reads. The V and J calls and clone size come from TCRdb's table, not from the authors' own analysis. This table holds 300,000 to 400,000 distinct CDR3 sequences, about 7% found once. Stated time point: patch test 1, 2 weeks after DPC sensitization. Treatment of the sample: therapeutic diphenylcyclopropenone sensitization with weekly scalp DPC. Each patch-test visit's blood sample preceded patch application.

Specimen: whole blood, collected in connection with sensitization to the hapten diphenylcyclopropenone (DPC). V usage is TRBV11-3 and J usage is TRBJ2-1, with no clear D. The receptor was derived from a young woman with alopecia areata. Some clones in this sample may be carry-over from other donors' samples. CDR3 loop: CASTEQFF. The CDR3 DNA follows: TGTGCCAGCACTGAGCAGTTCTTC.